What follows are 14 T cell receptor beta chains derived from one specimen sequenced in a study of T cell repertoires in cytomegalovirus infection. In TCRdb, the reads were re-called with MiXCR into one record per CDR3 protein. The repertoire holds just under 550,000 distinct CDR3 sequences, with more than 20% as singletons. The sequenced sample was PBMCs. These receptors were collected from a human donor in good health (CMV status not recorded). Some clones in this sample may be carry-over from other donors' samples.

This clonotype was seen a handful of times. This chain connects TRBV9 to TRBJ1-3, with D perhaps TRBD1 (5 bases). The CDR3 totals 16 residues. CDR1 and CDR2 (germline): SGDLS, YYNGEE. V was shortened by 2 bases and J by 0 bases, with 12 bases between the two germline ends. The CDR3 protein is CASSVRGDLSGNTIYF. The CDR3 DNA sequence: TGTGCCAGCAGCGTTCGGGGCGATCTCTCTGGAAACACCATATATTTT.

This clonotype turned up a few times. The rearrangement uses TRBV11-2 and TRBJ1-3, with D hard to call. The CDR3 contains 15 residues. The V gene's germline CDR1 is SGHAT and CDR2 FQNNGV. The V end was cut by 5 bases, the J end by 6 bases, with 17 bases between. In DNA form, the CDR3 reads TGTGCCAGCAGCCAGTCCCGGCCGTTGGCAAACACCATATATTTT. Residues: CASSQSRPLANTIYF.

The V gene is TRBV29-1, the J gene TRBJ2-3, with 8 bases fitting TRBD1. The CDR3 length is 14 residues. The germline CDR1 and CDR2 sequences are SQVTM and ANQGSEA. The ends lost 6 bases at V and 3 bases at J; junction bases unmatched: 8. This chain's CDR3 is CSVPSDRATDTQYF. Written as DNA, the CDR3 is TGCAGCGTCCCATCGGACAGGGCGACAGATACGCAGTATTTT.

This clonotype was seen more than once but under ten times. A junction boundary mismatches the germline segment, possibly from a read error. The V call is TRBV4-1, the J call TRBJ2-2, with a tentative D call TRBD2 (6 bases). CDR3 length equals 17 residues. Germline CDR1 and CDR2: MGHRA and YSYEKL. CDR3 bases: TGCGCCAGCAGCCAAGTCCTGGGACTTGCGAATACCGGGGAGCTGTTTTTT. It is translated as CASSQVLGLANTGELFF.

This chain's CDR3 is CASSIVSGLSEAFF. As DNA, the CDR3 is TGTGCCAGTAGTATAGTTTCAGGACTTTCTGAAGCTTTCTTT. The genes are TRBV19 and TRBJ1-1, with no clear D. The CDR3 is made up of 14 amino acids. Germline CDR1 reads LNHDA; CDR2 reads SQIVND (reference sequence). Trimming removed 1 base from V and 6 bases from J, with 12 bases in between.

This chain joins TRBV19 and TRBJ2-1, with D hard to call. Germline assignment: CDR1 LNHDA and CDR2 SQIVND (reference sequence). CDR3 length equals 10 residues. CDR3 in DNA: TGTTCTACTTTCCACAATGAGCAGTTCTTC. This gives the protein CSTFHNEQFF.

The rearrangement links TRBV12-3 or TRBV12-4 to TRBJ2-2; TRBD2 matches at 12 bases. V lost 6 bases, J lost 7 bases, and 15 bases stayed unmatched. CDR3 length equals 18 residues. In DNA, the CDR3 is TGTGCCAGCAGCCCCAGAGGTAGACTAGCGGGAGATCGCGGGGAGCTGTTTTTT. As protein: CASSPRGRLAGDRGELFF.

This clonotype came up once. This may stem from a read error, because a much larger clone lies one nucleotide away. CDR3: CASSLVRLVGTDTQYF. DNA for the CDR3: TGTGCCAGCAGCTTAGTGAGACTAGTGGGCACAGATACGCAGTATTTT. The V and J genes are TRBV7-2 and TRBJ2-3, with a tentative D call TRBD2 (6 bases). Germline CDR1 and CDR2: SGHTA and FQGNSA. Trimming took off 1 base at V and 1 base at J, with 12 bases between the two ends. The CDR3 sequence is 16 residues long.

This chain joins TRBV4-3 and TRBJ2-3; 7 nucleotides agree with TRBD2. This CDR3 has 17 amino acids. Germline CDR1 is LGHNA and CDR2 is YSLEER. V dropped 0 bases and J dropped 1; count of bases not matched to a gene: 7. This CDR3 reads CASSQDMGSGGTDTQYF. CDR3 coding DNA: TGCGCCAGCAGCCAAGATATGGGAAGCGGGGGCACAGATACGCAGTATTTT.

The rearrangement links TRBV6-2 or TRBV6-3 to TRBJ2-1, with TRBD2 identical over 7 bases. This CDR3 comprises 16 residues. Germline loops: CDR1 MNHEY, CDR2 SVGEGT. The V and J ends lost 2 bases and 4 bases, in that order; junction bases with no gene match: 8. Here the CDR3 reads CASSYLRGGAYNEQFF. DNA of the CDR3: TGTGCCAGCAGTTACCTCCGGGGAGGGGCGTACAATGAGCAGTTCTTC.

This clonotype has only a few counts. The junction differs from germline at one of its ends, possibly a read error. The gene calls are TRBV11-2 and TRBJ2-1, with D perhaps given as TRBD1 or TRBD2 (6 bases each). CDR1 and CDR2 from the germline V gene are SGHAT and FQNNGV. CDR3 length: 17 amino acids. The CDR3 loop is CASSDARGRTSYHEQFF. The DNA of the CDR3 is TGTGCCAGCAGCGACGCTCGGGGGCGAACTAGCTACCATGAGCAGTTCTTC.

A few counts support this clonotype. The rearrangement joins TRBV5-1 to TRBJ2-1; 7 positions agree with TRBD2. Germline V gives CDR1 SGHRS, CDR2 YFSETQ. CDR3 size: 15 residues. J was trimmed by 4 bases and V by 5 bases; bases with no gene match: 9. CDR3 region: CASSIPGLLYNEQFF. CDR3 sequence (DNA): TGCGCCAGCAGTATTCCGGGACTACTATACAATGAGCAGTTCTTC.

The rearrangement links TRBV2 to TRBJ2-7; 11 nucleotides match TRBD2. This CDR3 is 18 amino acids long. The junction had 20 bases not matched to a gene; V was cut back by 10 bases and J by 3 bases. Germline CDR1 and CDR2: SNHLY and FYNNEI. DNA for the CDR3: TGTGCCACCGTCTTCCCCGGGACTAGCGGCGTGTTGATCTACGAGCAGTACGTC. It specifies CATVFPGTSGVLIYEQYV.

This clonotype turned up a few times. Written as DNA, the CDR3 is TGTGCCAGCAGTTACGGGGCTCACACCGGGGAGCTGTTTTTT. It is translated as CASSYGAHTGELFF. This chain links TRBV12-3 or TRBV12-4 with TRBJ2-2; D possibly matches TRBD1 or TRBD2 (5 bases each). This CDR3 has 14 amino acids. Between the trimmed V and J ends, which lost 4 bases and 3 bases, there was a span of 9 bases.